Reported below is one T cell receptor beta chain. Its specificity is not known. The donors were healthy bone marrow donors. This CDR3 spans 12 amino acids. CDR1 is MNHEY and CDR2 is SVGAGI in the germline V gene. V gave up 6 bases and J gave up 8 bases; unmatched junction bases: 5. This sample is part of a study of cytomegalovirus exposure and HLA in healthy donors. Use of 60 Vbeta and 13 Jbeta primers characterized the PCR. Using immunoSEQ multiplex PCR, the repertoire was profiled, and TCRdb retains in-frame clones only, with some absent. The sample yields around 130,000 clones, 73% seen once. The study, taken as a whole, reports: Segments of the TCR beta V type were, in most cases, productive about 87% or about 30% of the time in an earlier analysis. Apparent HLA restriction characterized most CMV-associated TCR beta chains in a later analysis. Cytomegalovirus-associated TCR beta chains were listed, numbering some 170.

The chain carries TRBV6-5 and TRBJ1-2; 8 positions match TRBD1. The TCR sequence derives from a woman in her thirties or forties in good health and CMV-seropositive. The sequenced sample was PBMCs. The CDR3 sequence is CASRIRGLGYTF. As DNA, the CDR3 is TGTGCCAGCAGGATCAGGGGGCTCGGCTACACCTTC.